One T cell receptor (beta chain) is described in this entry. Its antigen is as yet unknown. PCR employed 60 Vbeta and 13 Jbeta primers. Assay used: immunoSEQ multiplex PCR; TCRdb lists only in-frame clones, some missing. The sample contains fewer than 95,000 clones, more than 70% of which appear only once. This entry is derived from a study of cytomegalovirus exposure and HLA in healthy donors. From germline, CDR1 is LGHNA and CDR2 YNFKEQ. The CDR3 totals 15 residues. V lost 1 base and J lost 4, with 11 bases in between. Study-level results: Some V segments could not be told apart, so they were left out, TRBV6-2 and TRBV6-3 among them. In an earlier analysis, about 90% or about 30%: the productive usage of most TCR beta V segments.

The chain employs TRBV4-2 and TRBJ1-5; D gene unclear. The sequence derives from a man aged 18-30 years in good health and CMV-seronegative. The sample consisted of PBMCs. CDR3: CASSQGVGENQPQHF. The CDR3 nucleotides read TGTGCCAGCAGCCAAGGGGTCGGGGAAAATCAGCCCCAGCATTTT.